A selection of T cell receptor beta chains follows, all from one sample in a study of blood T cell repertoires in COVID-19. This table comes from immunoSEQ multiplex PCR, and its TCRdb copy is limited to in-frame clones, with some not included. The sample shows 400,000 to 450,000 clones, 80% to 90% of them seen only once. The material sequenced was PBMCs or T cells enriched from blood (not recorded which). The receptors were sampled from a man between 25 and 39 years old who had recovered from COVID-19. CDR3s include the opening cysteine and the closing phenylalanine or tryptophan. The D gene is left open where the match is weak. Part of the rows lack a size; the others show once, few, many or a class for expanded clones.

>TRBV3-1/TRBV3-2|TRBD2|TRBJ2-7|-
TGTGCCAGCAGCCAAGTCTCGGGAGGGCCCTACGAGCAGTACTTC
CASSQVSGGPYEQYF
>TRBV23-1|TRBD1|TRBJ2-7|-
TGCGCCAATTTCCGGGGCAGGGGGCTAAGTATGTTCTGGTACGAGCAGTACTTC
CANFRGRGLSMFWYEQYF
>TRBV23-1|-|TRBJ1-1|-
TGCGCCAGCAGCCCCACCCTCGGAGCTTTCTTT
CASSPTLGAFF
>TRBV28|-|TRBJ2-7|-
TGTGCCAGCAGCCTGGTGGGGGGCGAGCAGTACTTC
CASSLVGGEQYF
>TRBV30|-|TRBJ2-5|-
TGTGCCTGGAGTGTAGGAGTTCCTTGGGAGACCCAGTACTTC
CAWSVGVPWETQYF
>TRBV10-1|TRBD2|TRBJ2-7|few
TGCGCCAGCAGTGAACGACTAGCGGTCTCCTACGAGCAGTACTTC
CASSERLAVSYEQYF
>TRBV6-1|-|TRBJ1-5|-
TGTGCCAGCAGTGATGGTACAGGGACAAATCAGCCCCAGCATTTT
CASSDGTGTNQPQHF
>TRBV3-1/TRBV3-2|-|TRBJ1-1|few
TGTGCCAGCAGCCGGGGGGGGTCGACTGAAGCTTTCTTT
CASSRGGSTEAFF
>TRBV18|TRBD1|TRBJ2-2|-
TGTGCCAGCTCACCACGACAGGGGTGGAACACCGGGGAGCTGTTTTTT
CASSPRQGWNTGELFF
>TRBV14|-|TRBJ1-1|-
TGTGCCAGCAGCCATGCAGTTGGGGGGGCTGAAGCTTTCTTT
CASSHAVGGAEAFF
>TRBV21-1|-|TRBJ1-5|-
TGTGCCAGCAGCAAAGAGACAGGAGACAAAACAAAAAATCAGCCCCAGCATTTT
CASSKETGDKTKNQPQHF
>TRBV4-1|-|TRBJ1-1|once
TGCGCCAGCAGCTATCCGGGACAGAACACTGAAGCTTTCTTT
CASSYPGQNTEAFF
>TRBV6-6|TRBD2|TRBJ2-7|-
TGTGCCAGCAGTACCGGACTAGCGGGTGGCATCGAGCAGTACTTC
CASSTGLAGGIEQYF
>TRBV5-6|TRBD2|TRBJ2-1|-
TGTGCCAGCAGCATGCTAGCGGGAGAGGGAAATGAGCAGTTCTTC
CASSMLAGEGNEQFF
>TRBV19|-|TRBJ1-2|-
TGTGCCAGTAGTATCCCTTCAGCGCCCTACTATGGCTACACCTTC
CASSIPSAPYYGYTF
>TRBV15|-|TRBJ2-5|-
TGTGCCACCAGCAGGGAGGGGTCTCAAGAGACCCAGTACTTC
CATSREGSQETQYF
>TRBV25-1|-|TRBJ1-6|-
TGTGCCAGCAGTGCGGGACCGGGAGTCGACAATTCACCCCTCCACTTT
CASSAGPGVDNSPLHF
>TRBV27|-|TRBJ2-1|-
TGTGCCAGCAGTTTATCAGGACCCCGGGGTGGCAATGAGCAGTTCTTC
CASSLSGPRGGNEQFF